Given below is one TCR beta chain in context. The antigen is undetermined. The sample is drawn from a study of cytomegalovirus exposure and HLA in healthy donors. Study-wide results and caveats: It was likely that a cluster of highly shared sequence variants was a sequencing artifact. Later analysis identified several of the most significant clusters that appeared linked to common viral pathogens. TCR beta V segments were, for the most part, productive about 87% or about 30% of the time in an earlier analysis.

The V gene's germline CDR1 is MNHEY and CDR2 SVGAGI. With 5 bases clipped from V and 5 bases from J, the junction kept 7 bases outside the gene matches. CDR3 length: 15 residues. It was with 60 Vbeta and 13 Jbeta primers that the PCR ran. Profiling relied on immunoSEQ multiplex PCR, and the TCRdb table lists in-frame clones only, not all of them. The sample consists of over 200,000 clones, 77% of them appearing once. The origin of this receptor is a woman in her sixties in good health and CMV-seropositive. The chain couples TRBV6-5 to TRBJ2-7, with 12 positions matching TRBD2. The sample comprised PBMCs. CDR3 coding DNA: TGTGCCAGCAGTCCCCTAGCGGGAGGGCGGGACGAGCAGTACTTC. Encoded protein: CASSPLAGGRDEQYF.